These 26 T cell receptor beta chains were sequenced from one sample in a study of T-cell reconstitution after alpha-beta-depleted transplantation in children. Study findings and constraints: T-cell counts and diversity at one year post-transplant came mainly from newly produced T cells.

No antigen has been assigned to these receptors. Unique molecular identifiers were built into the TCRbeta library. TCRdb analysed the PCR reads with MiXCR anew, one entry per CDR3 protein. The data hold some 300,000 distinct CDR3 sequences, with approximately 7.3% observed a single time. This sample comprised peripheral blood, obtained 360 days after TCRalphabeta/CD19-depleted stem cell transplant. The receptor source for this set is a female patient between 2 and 15 years old who had a stem cell transplant for Fanconi anemia, so the T cells may come from the graft donor.

This clonotype was counted between two and nine times. In DNA form, the CDR3 reads TGTGCCTGGAGTATGCAGGGCAATCAGCCCCAGCATTTT. Protein sequence: CAWSMQGNQPQHF. This chain connects TRBV30 to TRBJ1-5; D gene unclear. Trimming left V 2 bases short and J 2 bases short, with 7 bases between. Germline CDR1 reads GTSNPN; CDR2 reads SVGIG (reference sequence). The CDR3 covers 13 residues.

This clonotype was seen at least ten times. The V call is TRBV5-6, the J call TRBJ2-3, with D possibly matching TRBD2 (6 bases). The CDR3 loop spans 14 amino acids. Trimming pared 2 bases from V and 5 bases from J, leaving 12 bases between. The germline V gene encodes CDR1 SGHDT and CDR2 YYEEEE. The CDR3 sequence is CASSLGGVEDTQYF. The CDR3 DNA sequence: TGTGCCAGCAGCTTAGGAGGGGTCGAAGATACGCAGTATTTT.

This clonotype was detected many times. The chain couples TRBV20-1 to TRBJ2-1, with D possibly being TRBD2 (7 bases). This CDR3 spans 13 amino acids. The germline CDR1 and CDR2 sequences are DFQATT and SNEGSKA (reference sequence). V was shortened by 3 bases and J by 9 bases, with 15 bases between the two germline ends. The CDR3 loop is CSASRGLYGEQFF. CDR3 sequence (DNA): TGCAGTGCTAGCAGGGGACTATACGGTGAGCAGTTCTTC.

This clonotype has a handful of counts. CDR3 loop: CASKIGQSETQYF. CDR3 in DNA: TGCGCCAGCAAAATCGGACAGTCTGAGACCCAGTACTTC. The chain employs TRBV5-1 and TRBJ2-5, with a weak D call TRBD1 (6 bases). The length of the CDR3 is 13 residues. V lost 6 bases and J 5 bases, leaving 14 bases between the germline ends. The V gene's germline CDR1 is SGHRS and CDR2 YFSETQ.

This clonotype was detected ten times or more. The chain recombines TRBV7-2 with TRBJ1-2; tentative D call: TRBD1 (6 bases). With 1 base removed from V and 8 bases from J, the gap between germline ends came to 17 bases. The CDR3 runs to 15 residues. The V gene's germline CDR1 is SGHTA and CDR2 FQGNSA. DNA of the CDR3: TGTGCCAGCAGCTTAGAGTTAGGACAGAGCTACGGCTACACCTTC. Its translation is CASSLELGQSYGYTF.

J is TRBJ2-2 and V is TRBV30; 10 nucleotides agree with TRBD1. Germline V lookup: CDR1 GTSNPN, CDR2 SVGIG (reference sequence). The CDR3 sequence is 15 residues long. The J segment lost 3 bases and the V segment lost 6 bases, leaving 7 bases of the junction unmatched. The CDR3 DNA sequence: TGTGCCTGCCGCCGACAGGGGGCTTACACCGGGGAGCTGTTTTTT. As protein: CACRRQGAYTGELFF.

This clonotype was detected many times. J is TRBJ2-3 and V is TRBV11-2; D might be TRBD1 or TRBD2, each matching 5 bases. The V and J ends lost 5 bases and 5 bases respectively, with 14 bases between them. CDR1 is SGHAT, CDR2 FQNNGV, per germline. The CDR3 has 14 residues. The CDR3 sequence is CASSQPPGRDTQYF. The CDR3 bases are TGTGCCAGCAGCCAACCCCCGGGGCGAGATACGCAGTATTTT.

The chain has TRBV5-1 and TRBJ1-3, with unresolved D. This CDR3 region has 15 residues. Deletions cut 1 base from V and 0 bases from J, with 8 bases between. Germline loops: CDR1 SGHRS, CDR2 YFSETQ. CDR3 sequence (DNA): TGCGCCAGCAGCTTGACAGCTTCCTCTGGAAACACCATATATTTT. Its protein is CASSLTASSGNTIYF.

This clonotype was recorded many times. The J gene is TRBJ2-5, the V gene TRBV29-1; 7 bases fit TRBD1. V shed 6 bases and J 1 base; nucleotides not matched to a gene: 14. There are 16 residues in the CDR3. The germline gives CDR1 SQVTM, CDR2 ANQGSEA. DNA of the CDR3: TGCAGCGTGGGTGGGTCACGTACAGGGGCCCAAGAGACCCAGTACTTC. It yields the protein CSVGGSRTGAQETQYF.

The V and J genes are TRBV18 and TRBJ2-3; tentatively, D is TRBD1 (5 bases). The germline CDR1 and CDR2 sequences are KGHSH and LQKENI. V was trimmed by 3 bases and J by 5 bases, leaving 15 bases between them. This CDR3 spans 15 amino acids. This chain's CDR3 is CASSPASGMRDTQYF. The CDR3 bases are TGTGCCAGCTCACCCGCGTCAGGGATGCGAGATACGCAGTATTTT.

The rearrangement links TRBV2 to TRBJ1-4; tentatively, D is TRBD1 (6 bases). The CDR3 is 16 amino acids. With 1 base removed from V and 8 bases from J, the gap between germline ends came to 17 bases. CDR1 is SNHLY, CDR2 FYNNEI, per germline. This chain's CDR3 is CASSEVLLRTVEKLFF. DNA for the CDR3: TGTGCCAGCAGTGAAGTTCTTCTACGGACAGTGGAAAAACTGTTTTTT.

This clonotype was observed a few times. The rearrangement uses TRBV7-6 and TRBJ2-2; D not certain. Trimming shortened V by 5 bases and J by 8 bases, and 12 bases separated the two germline ends. Germline CDR1 SGHVS, CDR2 FNYEAQ. The CDR3 runs 13 residues. Written as DNA, the CDR3 is TGTGCCAGCAGCCCTGACGGGTTGGGGGAGCTGTTTTTT. Amino acids: CASSPDGLGELFF. The full variable domain, in which reference TRBV7-6 and TRBJ2-2 provide the parts outside the CDR3, is GAGVSQSPRYKVTKRGQDVALRCDPISGHVSLYWYRQALGQGPEFLTYFNYEAQQDKSGLPNDRFSAERPEGSISTLTIQRTEQRDSAMYRCASSPDGLGELFFGEGSRLTVL.

This clonotype has just a few counts. The rearrangement joins TRBV2 to TRBJ2-2; D is undetermined. The CDR3 runs 16 residues. The V end lost 5 bases, the J end lost 0 bases, and 13 bases lay between the germline ends. Germline-derived CDR1 and CDR2 are SNHLY and FYNNEI. The CDR3 coding sequence is TGTGCCAGCAGTCAAGGGAACCCTTCGAACACCGGGGAGCTGTTTTTT. Its translation: CASSQGNPSNTGELFF.

The chain employs TRBV3-1 and TRBJ1-2, with D unclear. Germline lookup yields CDR1 LGHDT and CDR2 YNNKEL (reference sequence). This CDR3 is built from 13 residues. Trimming took off 4 bases at V and 1 base at J, with 7 bases between the two ends. The CDR3 DNA follows: TGTGCCAGCAGCCCTCGACTTAACTATGGCTACACCTTC. This codes for CASSPRLNYGYTF.

CDR3 nucleotides: TGCAGTGTTGGTCGCTCTGGGGCCAACGTCCTGACTTTC. Translation gives CSVGRSGANVLTF. The J gene is TRBJ2-6, the V gene TRBV20-1; no clear D gene. This CDR3 region has 13 residues. The ends were cut back, 7 bases at V and 0 bases at J, with 7 bases in the middle. Germline CDR1 is DFQATT and CDR2 is SNEGSKA (reference sequence).

J is TRBJ1-1 and V is TRBV4-1; a possible D gene is TRBD1 (5 bases). This CDR3 is built from 13 residues. Germline V gives CDR1 MGHRA, CDR2 YSYEKL. Trimming removed 1 base from V and 3 bases from J, with 6 bases in between. In DNA, the CDR3 is TGCGCCAGCAGCCAAGGGGGCTACACTGAAGCTTTCTTT. It yields the protein CASSQGGYTEAFF.

V and J are TRBV27 and TRBJ1-2, with D perhaps TRBD1 (5 bases). V lost 6 bases and J 1 base, leaving 15 bases between the germline ends. CDR3 size: 15 residues. CDR1 MNHEY and CDR2 SMNVEV come from the germline V gene (reference sequence). The chain's CDR3 is CASRTDRAYNYGYTF. CDR3 bases: TGTGCCAGCAGGACCGACAGAGCATATAACTATGGCTACACCTTC.

The rearrangement links TRBV3-1 to TRBJ2-2; 11 bases line up with TRBD1. This CDR3 region has 17 residues. The trim removed 5 bases at V and 4 bases at J, leaving 9 bases unmatched. In germline, CDR1 is LGHDT, CDR2 YNNKEL (reference sequence). Here the CDR3 DNA reads TGTGCCAGCAGCGGGAGGACAGGGGGCTTTTCCACCGGGGAGCTGTTTTTT. Translation: CASSGRTGGFSTGELFF.

There are a few counts of this clonotype. The rearrangement links TRBV11-1 to TRBJ2-5; D perhaps matches TRBD2 (5 bases). Trimming took off 6 bases at V and 1 base at J, with 12 bases between the two ends. The germline CDR1 and CDR2 sequences are SGHAT and FQDESV (reference sequence). The CDR3 covers 14 residues. This CDR3 reads CASRLEGFQETQYF. DNA of the CDR3: TGTGCCAGCAGACTCGAGGGATTCCAAGAGACCCAGTACTTC.

This clonotype was detected a few times. This chain joins TRBV6-2 or TRBV6-3 and TRBJ2-1; possible D gene TRBD2, 6 bases. CDR1 is MNHEY, CDR2 SVGEGT, per germline. The CDR3 length is 17 residues. V lost 6 bases to trimming and J lost 2 bases, with 20 bases between them. CDR3 amino acids: CASRRDSTQAAYNEQFF. CDR3 DNA sequence: TGTGCCAGCAGGCGGGACTCGACGCAAGCGGCCTACAATGAGCAGTTCTTC.

This clonotype was counted only a few times. A much larger clone differs from this one at a single base, so this may be a read error. V usage is TRBV5-1 and J usage is TRBJ2-3; the match to TRBD2 covers 7 bases. Germline CDR1 reads SGHRS; CDR2 reads YFSETQ. This CDR3 spans 17 amino acids. CDR3 sequence (DNA): TGCGCCAGCAGCCCATCAAGGAGCGGGGACCACACAGATACGCAGTTTTTT. It is translated as CASSPSRSGDHTDTQFF.

This clonotype was counted only a few times. This chain joins TRBV12-3 or TRBV12-4 and TRBJ1-2; D unclear. The CDR3 runs 14 residues. With 3 bases removed from V and 4 bases from J, the gap between germline ends came to 12 bases. For the CDR3, the DNA is TGTGCCAGCAGTTTCGGACGGCTAGGCTATGGCTACACCTTC. It yields the protein CASSFGRLGYGYTF.

This clonotype was recorded a few times. CDR3 in DNA: TGTGCCAGCAGTTTTCTACCGTGGACCTCCAACTTCTATGGCTACACCTTC. Protein: CASSFLPWTSNFYGYTF. The J gene is TRBJ1-2, the V gene TRBV28; no clear D gene. Trimming took 3 bases from V and 4 from J, leaving 21 bases between them. CDR3 length: 17 amino acids. Germline CDR1 reads MDHEN; CDR2 reads SYDVKM.

Many counts were recorded for this clonotype. The rearrangement uses TRBV12-5 and TRBJ1-1; 8 positions agree with TRBD1. The ends lost 5 bases at V and 1 base at J; junction bases unmatched: 6. CDR1 and CDR2 (germline): LGHNT, FRNRAP. This CDR3 is built from 15 residues. The CDR3 sequence: CASGMSRGRNTEAFF. CDR3 bases: TGTGCTAGTGGTATGTCCAGGGGGCGGAACACTGAAGCTTTCTTT.

The chain couples TRBV6-1 to TRBJ2-1; D might be TRBD2 (6 bases). The V gene's germline CDR1 is MNHNS and CDR2 SASEGT. The CDR3 has 15 residues. The germline V and J ends were trimmed by 8 bases and 2 bases, with 16 bases remaining between them. The CDR3 here is CASRPLAPTYNEQFF. CDR3 nucleotides: TGTGCCAGCCGCCCTCTAGCGCCTACCTACAATGAGCAGTTCTTC.

This clonotype was observed a handful of times. The chain uses TRBV18 and TRBJ1-6; D not resolved. Trimming stripped 0 bases from V and 2 bases from J, with 5 bases between. Germline V lookup: CDR1 KGHSH, CDR2 LQKENI. The CDR3 has 15 amino acids. The DNA for the CDR3 is TGTGCCAGCTCACCACCTGGGGCCTATAATTCACCCCTCCACTTT. The encoded protein is CASSPPGAYNSPLHF. Looking up the rest from reference TRBV18 and TRBJ1-6 gives the full variable domain: NAGVMQNPRHLVRRRGQEARLRCSPMKGHSHVYWYRQLPEEGLKFMVYLQKENIIDESGMPKERFSAEFPKEGPSILRIQQVVRGDSAAYFCASSPPGAYNSPLHFGNGTRLTVT.